The source of this T cell receptor beta chain is a study of blood T cell repertoires in COVID-19. Study as a whole: Samples taken during acute and convalescent COVID-19 were collected in the United States, Italy and Spain. T cells, B-cell-depleted T cells, or PBMCs supplied cDNA or gDNA.

In the authors' workflow: Estimated nucleated cell counts came from reference gene primer amplification. The method was immunoSEQ multiplex PCR; TCRdb's version includes in-frame clones alone and lacks a portion of them. V, J and clone size are those of that table, while D and trimming were read from the DNA. The table lists 60,000 to 70,000 clones, about 80% of them singletons. The CDR3 spans 17 residues. Looked up from germline, CDR1 is GTSNPN and CDR2 is SVGIG (reference sequence). V trimming: 4 bases; J trimming: 3 bases; junction bases outside the gene matches: 8. V and J are TRBV30 and TRBJ1-6; TRBD1 matches at 11 bases. The TCR originated in a woman at least 80 years old with acute or convalescent COVID-19. The specimen was peripheral blood. The CDR3 DNA is TGTGCCTGGATTAGGACAGGGGGCAATTTCTATAATTCACCCCTCCACTTT. Its translation is CAWIRTGGNFYNSPLHF.